These 10 T cell receptor beta chains originate from one sample sequenced in a study of monozygotic twins with inflammatory bowel disease (dated 2019 in TCRdb). The library was made by 5' RACE. Sequencing instrument: Illumina HiSeq 2500. Reads reprocessed by TCRdb are summarized as one entry per CDR3 protein sequence, and DNA is absent. This sample's table lists approximately 300,000 distinct CDR3 sequences. The ten top clones hold 5% to 6% of the sample. Material for sequencing was blood. All receptors derive from a human donor with ulcerative colitis or Crohn's disease, or a healthy co-twin of an affected twin (not recorded which).

CDR3 amino acids: CASSLRWWDTYEQYF. The chain carries TRBV11-2 and TRBJ2-7; lacking DNA, the TRBD1 call made by TCRdb goes unchecked. This CDR3 is 15 amino acids long. CDR1 and CDR2 from the germline V gene are SGHAT and FQNNGV.

This chain joins TRBV12-3 or TRBV12-4 and TRBJ2-1; without DNA, the TCRdb call of TRBD1 cannot be checked. The length of the CDR3 is 17 residues. This CDR3 is CASGAYVGTGAYNEQFF.

J is TRBJ2-3 and V is TRBV7-9. From germline, CDR1 is SEHNR and CDR2 FQNEAQ (reference sequence). The CDR3 is 13 residues long. This CDR3 reads CASSLAGADTQYF.

The rearrangement joins TRBV20-1 to TRBJ2-1; checking the TCRdb D call of TRBD2 is not possible without DNA. The length of the CDR3 is 13 residues. Germline V gene data show CDR1 as DFQATT and CDR2 as SNEGSKA (reference sequence). CDR3 sequence: CSAPTGTSNEQFF.

The V call is TRBV12-3 or TRBV12-4, the J call TRBJ2-1; TCRdb calls TRBD2, which cannot be checked without DNA. There are 16 residues in the CDR3. CDR3 sequence: CASSSLRGSSYNEQFF.

This chain connects TRBV20-1 to TRBJ2-2; without DNA, the TCRdb call of TRBD1 cannot be checked. Germline V gives CDR1 DFQATT, CDR2 SNEGSKA (reference sequence). The CDR3 has 15 residues. CDR3 region: CSAVPGQLGTGELFF.

This sequence joins TRBV11-2 and TRBJ2-7; with no DNA, the TCRdb D assignment of TRBD1 cannot be verified. The length of the CDR3 is 17 residues. CDR1 is SGHAT and CDR2 is FQNNGV in the germline V gene. The chain's CDR3 is CASSFGSLVGRAYEQYF.

The CDR3 reads CAWSVRGLAALSYEQYF. The genes are TRBV30 and TRBJ2-7; as DNA is missing, the TRBD2 call by TCRdb cannot be tested. The CDR3 has 17 amino acids. Germline V CDR1 and CDR2: GTSNPN, SVGIG (reference sequence).

The chain is built from TRBV2 and TRBJ2-1. Germline-derived CDR1 and CDR2 are SNHLY and FYNNEI. This CDR3 is built from 13 residues. This CDR3 is CASSIDPPTEQFF.

Measured by frequency, this clonotype is medium-sized (0.01 to 0.1%). The CDR3 here is CASSQREVGYSYEQFF. The chain employs TRBV4-3 and TRBJ2-1; the TCRdb D gene call, TRBD2, has no DNA to confirm it. Germline V gives CDR1 LGHNA, CDR2 YSLEER. The CDR3 has 16 amino acids.